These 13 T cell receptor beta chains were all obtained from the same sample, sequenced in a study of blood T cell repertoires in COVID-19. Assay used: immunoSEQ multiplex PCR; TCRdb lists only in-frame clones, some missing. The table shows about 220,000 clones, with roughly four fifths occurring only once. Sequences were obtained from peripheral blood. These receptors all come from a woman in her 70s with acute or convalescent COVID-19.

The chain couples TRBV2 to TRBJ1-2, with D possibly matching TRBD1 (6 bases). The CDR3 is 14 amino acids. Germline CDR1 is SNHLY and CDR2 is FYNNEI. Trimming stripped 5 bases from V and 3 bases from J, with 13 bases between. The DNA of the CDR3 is TGTGCCAGCAGTTCACAGGGAGTCGACTATGGCTACACCTTC. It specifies CASSSQGVDYGYTF.

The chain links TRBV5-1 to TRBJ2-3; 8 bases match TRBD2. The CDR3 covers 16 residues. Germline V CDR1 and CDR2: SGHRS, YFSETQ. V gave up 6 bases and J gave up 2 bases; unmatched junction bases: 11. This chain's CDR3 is CASTSNIAGNTDTQYF. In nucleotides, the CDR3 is TGCGCCAGCACCTCGAATATAGCGGGGAACACAGATACGCAGTATTTT.

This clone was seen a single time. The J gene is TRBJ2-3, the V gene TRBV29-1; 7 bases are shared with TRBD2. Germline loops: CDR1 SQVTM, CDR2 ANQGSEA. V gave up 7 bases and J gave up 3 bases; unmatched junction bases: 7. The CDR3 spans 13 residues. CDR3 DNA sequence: TGCAGCGATATAGCGGGTGGGACAGATACGCAGTATTTT. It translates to CSDIAGGTDTQYF.

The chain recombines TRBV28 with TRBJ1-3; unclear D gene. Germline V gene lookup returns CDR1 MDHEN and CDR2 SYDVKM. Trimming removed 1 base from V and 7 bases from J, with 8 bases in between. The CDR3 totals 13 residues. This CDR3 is CASSLYPRNTIYF. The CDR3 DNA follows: TGTGCCAGCAGTTTATACCCCAGGAACACCATATATTTT.

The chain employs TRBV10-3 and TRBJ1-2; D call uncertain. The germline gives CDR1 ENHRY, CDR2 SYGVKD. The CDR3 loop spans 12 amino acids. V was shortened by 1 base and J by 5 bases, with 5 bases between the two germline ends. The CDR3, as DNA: TGTGCCATCAGTGAGTTGAGGTATGGCTACACCTTC. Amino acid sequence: CAISELRYGYTF.

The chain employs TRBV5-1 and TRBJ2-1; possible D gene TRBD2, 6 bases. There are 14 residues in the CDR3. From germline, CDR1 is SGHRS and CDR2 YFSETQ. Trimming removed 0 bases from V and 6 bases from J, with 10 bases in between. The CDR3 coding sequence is TGCGCCAGCAGCTTGGCCGTGACTAGCAATGAGCAGTTCTTC. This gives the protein CASSLAVTSNEQFF.

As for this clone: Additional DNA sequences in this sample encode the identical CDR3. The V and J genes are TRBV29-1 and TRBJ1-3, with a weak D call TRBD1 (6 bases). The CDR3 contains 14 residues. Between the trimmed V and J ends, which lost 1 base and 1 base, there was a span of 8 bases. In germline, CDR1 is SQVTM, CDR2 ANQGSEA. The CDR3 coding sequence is TGCAGCGTTGAAGTAGGGGGATCTGGAAACACCATATATTTT. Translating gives CSVEVGGSGNTIYF.

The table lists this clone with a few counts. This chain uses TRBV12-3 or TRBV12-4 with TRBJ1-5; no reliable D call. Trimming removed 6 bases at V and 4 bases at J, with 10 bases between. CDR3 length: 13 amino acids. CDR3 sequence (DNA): TGTGCCAGCAGCCTCACCAGTAATCAGCCCCAGCATTTT. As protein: CASSLTSNQPQHF.

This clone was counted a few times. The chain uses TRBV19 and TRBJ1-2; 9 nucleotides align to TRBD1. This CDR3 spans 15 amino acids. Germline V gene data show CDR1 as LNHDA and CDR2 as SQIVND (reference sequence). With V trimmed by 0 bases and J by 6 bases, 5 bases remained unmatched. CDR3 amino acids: CASSIEGQGENGYTF. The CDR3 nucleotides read TGTGCCAGTAGTATAGAGGGACAGGGAGAGAATGGCTACACCTTC.

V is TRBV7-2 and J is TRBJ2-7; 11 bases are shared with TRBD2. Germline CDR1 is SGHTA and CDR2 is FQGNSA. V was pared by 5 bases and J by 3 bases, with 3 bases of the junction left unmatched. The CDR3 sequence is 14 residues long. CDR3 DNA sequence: TGTGCCAGCAGCCCTAGCGGGGGGAACTACGAGCAGTACTTC. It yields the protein CASSPSGGNYEQYF.

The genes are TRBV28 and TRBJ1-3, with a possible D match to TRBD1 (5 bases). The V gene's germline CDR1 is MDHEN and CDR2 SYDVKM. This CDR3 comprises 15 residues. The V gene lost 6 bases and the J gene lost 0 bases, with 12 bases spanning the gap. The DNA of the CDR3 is TGTGCCAGCAGACCGCAGGGTAACTCTGGAAACACCATATATTTT. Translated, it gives CASRPQGNSGNTIYF.

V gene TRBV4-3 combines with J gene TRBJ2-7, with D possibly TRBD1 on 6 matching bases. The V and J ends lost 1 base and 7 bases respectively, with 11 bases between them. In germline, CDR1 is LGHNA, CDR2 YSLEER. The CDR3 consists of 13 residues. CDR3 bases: TGCGCCAGCAGCCAAGGACTACAGGGAGAGCAGTACTTC. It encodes CASSQGLQGEQYF.

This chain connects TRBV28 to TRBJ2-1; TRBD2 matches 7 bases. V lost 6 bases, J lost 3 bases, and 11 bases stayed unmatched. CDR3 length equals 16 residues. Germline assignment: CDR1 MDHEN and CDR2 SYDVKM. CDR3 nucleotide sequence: TGTGCCAGCAGCTCACCCCGGGGGACTAACTACAATGAGCAGTTCTTC. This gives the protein CASSSPRGTNYNEQFF.